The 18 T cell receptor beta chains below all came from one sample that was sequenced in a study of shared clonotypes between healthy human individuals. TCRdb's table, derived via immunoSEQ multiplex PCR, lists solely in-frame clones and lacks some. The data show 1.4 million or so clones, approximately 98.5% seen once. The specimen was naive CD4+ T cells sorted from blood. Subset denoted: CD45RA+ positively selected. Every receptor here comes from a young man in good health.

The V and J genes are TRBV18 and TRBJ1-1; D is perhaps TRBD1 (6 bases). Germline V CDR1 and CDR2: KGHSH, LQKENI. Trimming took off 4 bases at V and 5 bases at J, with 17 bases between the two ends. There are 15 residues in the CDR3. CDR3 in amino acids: CASSLPQGRLTEAFF. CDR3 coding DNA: TGTGCCAGCTCACTCCCACAGGGTAGGCTAACTGAAGCTTTCTTT.

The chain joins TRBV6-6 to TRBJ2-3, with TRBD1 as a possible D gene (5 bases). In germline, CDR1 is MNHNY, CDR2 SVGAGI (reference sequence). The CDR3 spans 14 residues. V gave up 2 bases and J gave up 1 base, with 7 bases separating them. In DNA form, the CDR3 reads TGTGCCAGCAGTTACCAGACAGGCACAGATACGCAGTATTTT. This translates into CASSYQTGTDTQYF.

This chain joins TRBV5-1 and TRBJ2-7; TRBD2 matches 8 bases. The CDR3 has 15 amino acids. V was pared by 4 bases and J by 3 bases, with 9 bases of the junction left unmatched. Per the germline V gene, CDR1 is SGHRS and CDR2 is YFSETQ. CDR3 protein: CASSGTAGVSYEQYF. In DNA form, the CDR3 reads TGCGCCAGCAGCGGTACAGCGGGAGTCAGCTACGAGCAGTACTTC.

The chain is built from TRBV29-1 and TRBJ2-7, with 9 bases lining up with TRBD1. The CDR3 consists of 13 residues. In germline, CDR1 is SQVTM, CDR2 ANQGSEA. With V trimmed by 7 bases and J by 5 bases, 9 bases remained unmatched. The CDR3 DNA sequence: TGCAGCGCGACCGGGACAGGGCTCAACGAGCAGTACTTC. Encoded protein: CSATGTGLNEQYF.

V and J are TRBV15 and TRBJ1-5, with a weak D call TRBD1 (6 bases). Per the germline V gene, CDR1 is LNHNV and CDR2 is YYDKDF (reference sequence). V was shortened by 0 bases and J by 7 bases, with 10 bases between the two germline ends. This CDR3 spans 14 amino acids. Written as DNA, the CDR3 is TGTGCCACCAGCAGAGATCGAGGGGGACAGCCCCAGCATTTT. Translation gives CATSRDRGGQPQHF.

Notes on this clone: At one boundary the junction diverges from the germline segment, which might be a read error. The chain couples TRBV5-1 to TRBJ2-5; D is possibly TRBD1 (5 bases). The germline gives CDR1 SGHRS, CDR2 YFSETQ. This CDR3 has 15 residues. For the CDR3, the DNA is TGCGCCAGCAGCTTGCAGGGAATGGGGAATGGATTCGCGAACTTC. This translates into CASSLQGMGNGFANF.

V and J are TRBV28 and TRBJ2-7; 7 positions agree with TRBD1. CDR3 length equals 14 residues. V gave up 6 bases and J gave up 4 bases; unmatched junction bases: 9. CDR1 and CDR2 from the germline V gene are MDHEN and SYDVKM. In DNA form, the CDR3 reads TGTGCCAGCAGGGCTCAGGGGGAAAGGTACGAGCAGTACTTC. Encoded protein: CASRAQGERYEQYF.

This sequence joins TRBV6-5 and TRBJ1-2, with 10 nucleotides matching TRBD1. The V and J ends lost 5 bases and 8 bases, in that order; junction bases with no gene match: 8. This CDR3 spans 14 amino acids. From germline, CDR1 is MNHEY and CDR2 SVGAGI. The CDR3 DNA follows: TGTGCCAGCAGTGATACCGGGACAGGGGAGGGCTACACCTTC. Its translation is CASSDTGTGEGYTF.

This CDR3 is CASSPSLALGGETQYF. CDR3 bases: TGTGCCAGCAGCCCGAGCTTAGCCCTGGGAGGAGAGACCCAGTACTTC. The chain carries TRBV14 and TRBJ2-5, with D tentatively TRBD2 (6 bases). This CDR3 comprises 16 residues. The ends were cut back, 4 bases at V and 4 bases at J, with 19 bases in the middle. Germline V lookup: CDR1 SGHDN, CDR2 FVKESK. The variable domain in full, with the rest retrieved from reference TRBV14 and TRBJ2-5, is EAGVTQFPSHSVIEKGQTVTLRCDPISGHDNLYWYRRVMGKEIKFLLHFVKESKQDESGMPNNRFLAERTGGTYSTLKVQPAELEDSGVYFCASSPSLALGGETQYFGPGTRLLVL.

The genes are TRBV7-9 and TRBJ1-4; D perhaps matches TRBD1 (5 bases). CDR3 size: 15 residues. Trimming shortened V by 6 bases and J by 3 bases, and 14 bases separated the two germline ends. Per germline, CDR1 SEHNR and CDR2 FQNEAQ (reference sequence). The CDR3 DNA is TGTGCCAGCAGTACTTCTGGGGGATCTAATGAAAAACTGTTTTTT. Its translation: CASSTSGGSNEKLFF.

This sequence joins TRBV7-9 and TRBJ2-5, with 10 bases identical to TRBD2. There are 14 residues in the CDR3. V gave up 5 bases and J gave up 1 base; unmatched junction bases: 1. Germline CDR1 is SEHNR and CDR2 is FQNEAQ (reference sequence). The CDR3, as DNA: TGTGCCAGCAGCCGACTAGCGGGCCAAGAGACCCAGTACTTC. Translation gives CASSRLAGQETQYF.

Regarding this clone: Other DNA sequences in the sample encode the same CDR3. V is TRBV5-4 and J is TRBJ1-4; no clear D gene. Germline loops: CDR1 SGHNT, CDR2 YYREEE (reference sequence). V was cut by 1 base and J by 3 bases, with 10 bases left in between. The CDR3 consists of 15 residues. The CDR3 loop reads CASSLQTGANEKLFF. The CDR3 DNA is TGTGCCAGCAGCTTGCAAACGGGAGCTAATGAAAAACTGTTTTTT.

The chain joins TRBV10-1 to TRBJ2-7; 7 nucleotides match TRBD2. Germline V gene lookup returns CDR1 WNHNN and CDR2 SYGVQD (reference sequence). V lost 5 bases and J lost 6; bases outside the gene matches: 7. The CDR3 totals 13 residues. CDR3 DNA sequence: TGCGCCAGCAGTACTAGCGTAGTAAGCGAGCAGTACTTC. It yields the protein CASSTSVVSEQYF.

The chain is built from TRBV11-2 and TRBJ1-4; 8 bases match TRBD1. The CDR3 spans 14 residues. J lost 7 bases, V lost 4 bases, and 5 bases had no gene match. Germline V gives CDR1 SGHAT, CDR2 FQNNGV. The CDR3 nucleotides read TGTGCCAGCAGCTGGACAGGGTCAGGTGAAAAACTGTTTTTT. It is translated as CASSWTGSGEKLFF.

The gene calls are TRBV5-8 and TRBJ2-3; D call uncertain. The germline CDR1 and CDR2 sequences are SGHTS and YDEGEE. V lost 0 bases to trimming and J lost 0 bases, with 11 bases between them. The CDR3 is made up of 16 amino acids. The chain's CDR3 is CASSLVFPASTDTQYF. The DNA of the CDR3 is TGTGCCAGCAGCTTGGTGTTTCCCGCAAGCACAGATACGCAGTATTTT. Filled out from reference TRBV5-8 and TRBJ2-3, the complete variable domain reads EAGVTQSPTHLIKTRGQQATLRCSPISGHTSVYWYQQALGLGLQFLLWYDEGEERNRGNFPPRFSGRQFPNYSSELNVNALELEDSALYLCASSLVFPASTDTQYFGPGTRLTVL.

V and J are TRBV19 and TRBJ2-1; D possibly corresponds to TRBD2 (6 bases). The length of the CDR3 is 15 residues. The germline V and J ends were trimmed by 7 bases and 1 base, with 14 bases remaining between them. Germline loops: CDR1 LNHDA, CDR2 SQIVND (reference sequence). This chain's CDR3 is CASKGRGLSYNEQFF. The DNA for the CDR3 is TGTGCCAGTAAGGGTAGGGGACTGTCCTACAATGAGCAGTTCTTC.

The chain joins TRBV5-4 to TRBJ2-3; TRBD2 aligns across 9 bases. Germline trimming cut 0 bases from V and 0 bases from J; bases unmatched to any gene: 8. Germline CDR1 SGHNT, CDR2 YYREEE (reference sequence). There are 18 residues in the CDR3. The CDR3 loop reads CASSLALIAGESTDTQYF. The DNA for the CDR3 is TGTGCCAGCAGCTTGGCCCTTATAGCGGGGGAAAGCACAGATACGCAGTATTTT.

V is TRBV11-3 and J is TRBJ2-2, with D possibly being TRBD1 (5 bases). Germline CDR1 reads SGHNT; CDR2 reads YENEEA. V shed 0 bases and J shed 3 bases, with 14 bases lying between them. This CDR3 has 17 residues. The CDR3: CASSLDLGADYTGELFF. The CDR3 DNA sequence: TGTGCCAGCAGCTTAGATCTTGGGGCGGATTACACCGGGGAGCTGTTTTTT.